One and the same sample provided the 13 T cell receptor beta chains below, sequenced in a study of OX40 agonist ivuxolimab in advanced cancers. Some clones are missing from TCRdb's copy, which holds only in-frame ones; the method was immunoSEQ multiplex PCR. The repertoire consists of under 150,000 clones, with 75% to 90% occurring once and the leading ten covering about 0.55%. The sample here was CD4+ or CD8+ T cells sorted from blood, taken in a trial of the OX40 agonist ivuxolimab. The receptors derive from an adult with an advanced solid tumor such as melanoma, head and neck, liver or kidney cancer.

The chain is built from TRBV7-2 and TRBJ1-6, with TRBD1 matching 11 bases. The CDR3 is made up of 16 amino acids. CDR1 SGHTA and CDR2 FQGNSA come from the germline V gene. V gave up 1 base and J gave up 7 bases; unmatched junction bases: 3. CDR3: CASSLDGDRGNSPLHF. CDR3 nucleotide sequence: TGTGCCAGCAGCTTAGATGGGGACAGGGGGAATTCACCCCTCCACTTT.

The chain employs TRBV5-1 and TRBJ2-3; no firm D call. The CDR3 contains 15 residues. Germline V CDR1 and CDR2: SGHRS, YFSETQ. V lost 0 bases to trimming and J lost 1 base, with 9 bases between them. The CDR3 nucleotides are TGCGCCAGCAGCTTGGTGGGTAGGCGCACAGATACGCAGTATTTT. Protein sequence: CASSLVGRRTDTQYF.

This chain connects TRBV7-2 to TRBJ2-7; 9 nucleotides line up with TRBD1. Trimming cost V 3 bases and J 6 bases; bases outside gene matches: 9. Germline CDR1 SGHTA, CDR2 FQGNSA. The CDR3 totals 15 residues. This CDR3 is CASSFPGTGSTEQYF. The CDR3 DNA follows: TGTGCCAGCAGCTTCCCCGGGACAGGGTCCACCGAGCAGTACTTC.

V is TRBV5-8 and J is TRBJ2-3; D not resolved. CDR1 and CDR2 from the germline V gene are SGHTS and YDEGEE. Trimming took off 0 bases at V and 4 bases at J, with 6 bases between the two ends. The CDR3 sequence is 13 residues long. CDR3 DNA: TGTGCCAGCAGCTTGGGCGTGTCAGATACGCAGTATTTT. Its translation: CASSLGVSDTQYF.

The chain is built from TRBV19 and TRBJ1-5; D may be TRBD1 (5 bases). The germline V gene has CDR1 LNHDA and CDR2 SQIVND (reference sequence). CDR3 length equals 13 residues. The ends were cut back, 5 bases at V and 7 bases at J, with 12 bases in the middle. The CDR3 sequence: CASSPPGRQPQHF. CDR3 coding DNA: TGTGCCAGTAGTCCACCGGGGCGACAGCCCCAGCATTTT.

The CDR3 bases are TGTGCCAGCAGCTTGGCCGGGGGGCAGACCGGGGAGCTGTTTTTT. Encoded protein: CASSLAGGQTGELFF. The chain recombines TRBV5-6 with TRBJ2-2, with D tentatively TRBD2 (7 bases). CDR3 length: 15 amino acids. Trimming removed 0 bases at V and 5 bases at J, with 11 bases between. Per germline, CDR1 SGHDT and CDR2 YYEEEE.

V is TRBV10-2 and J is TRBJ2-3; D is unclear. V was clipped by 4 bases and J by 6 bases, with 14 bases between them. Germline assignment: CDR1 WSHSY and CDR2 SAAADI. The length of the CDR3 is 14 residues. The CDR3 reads CASSGNTGLDTQYF. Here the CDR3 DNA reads TGCGCCAGCAGTGGGAACACCGGGTTGGATACGCAGTATTTT.

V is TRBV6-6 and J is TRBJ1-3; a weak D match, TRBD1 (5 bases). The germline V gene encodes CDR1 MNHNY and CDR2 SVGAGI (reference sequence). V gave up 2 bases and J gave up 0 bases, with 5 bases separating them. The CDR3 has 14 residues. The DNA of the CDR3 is TGTGCCAGCAGTTACGGACACTCTGGAAACACCATATATTTT. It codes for CASSYGHSGNTIYF.

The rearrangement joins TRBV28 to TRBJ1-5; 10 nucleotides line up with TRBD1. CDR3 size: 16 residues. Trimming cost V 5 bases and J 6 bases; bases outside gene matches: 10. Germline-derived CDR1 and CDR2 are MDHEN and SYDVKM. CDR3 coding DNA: TGTGCCAGCAGTCTTACGACCGGGACAGGGGCTCAGCCCCAGCATTTT. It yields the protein CASSLTTGTGAQPQHF.

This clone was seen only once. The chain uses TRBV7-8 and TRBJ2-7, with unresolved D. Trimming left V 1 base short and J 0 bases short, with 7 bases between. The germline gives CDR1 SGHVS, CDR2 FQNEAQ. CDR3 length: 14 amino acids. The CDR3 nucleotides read TGTGCCAGCAGCTTAGATACAGTCTCCTACGAGCAGTACTTC. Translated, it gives CASSLDTVSYEQYF.

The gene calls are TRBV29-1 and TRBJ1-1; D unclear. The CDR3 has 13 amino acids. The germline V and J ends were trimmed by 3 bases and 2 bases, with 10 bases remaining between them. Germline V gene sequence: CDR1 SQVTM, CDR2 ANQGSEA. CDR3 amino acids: CSVEDDKNTEAFF. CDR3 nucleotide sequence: TGCAGCGTTGAGGACGATAAAAACACTGAAGCTTTCTTT.

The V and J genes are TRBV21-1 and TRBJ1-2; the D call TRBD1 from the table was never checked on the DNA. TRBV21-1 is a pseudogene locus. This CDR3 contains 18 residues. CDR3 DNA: TGTGCCAGCAGCAAAGGGGGGACAGGGAAGGTGGCTAACTATGGCTACACCTTC. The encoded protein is CASSKGGTGKVANYGYTF.

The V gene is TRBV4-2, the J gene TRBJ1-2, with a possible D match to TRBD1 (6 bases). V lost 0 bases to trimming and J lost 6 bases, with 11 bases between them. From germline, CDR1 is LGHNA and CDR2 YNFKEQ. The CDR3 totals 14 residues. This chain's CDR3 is CASSQDQKGDGYTF. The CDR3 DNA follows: TGTGCCAGCAGCCAAGATCAAAAGGGGGATGGCTACACCTTC.